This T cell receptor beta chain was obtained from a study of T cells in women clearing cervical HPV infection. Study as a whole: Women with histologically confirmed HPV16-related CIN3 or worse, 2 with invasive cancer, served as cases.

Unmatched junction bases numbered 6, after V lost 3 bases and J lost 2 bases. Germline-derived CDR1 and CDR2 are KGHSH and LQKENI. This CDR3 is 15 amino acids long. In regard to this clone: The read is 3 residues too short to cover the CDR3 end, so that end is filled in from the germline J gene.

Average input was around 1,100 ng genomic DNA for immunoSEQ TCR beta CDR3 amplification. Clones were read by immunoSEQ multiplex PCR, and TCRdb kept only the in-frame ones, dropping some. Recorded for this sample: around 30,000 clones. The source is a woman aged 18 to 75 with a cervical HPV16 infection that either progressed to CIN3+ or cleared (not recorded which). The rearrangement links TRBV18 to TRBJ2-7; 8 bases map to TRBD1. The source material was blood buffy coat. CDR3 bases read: TGTGCCAGCTCACCCACGACAGGGGAGACCTACGAG. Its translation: CASSPTTGETYE. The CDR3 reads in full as CASSPTTGETYEQYF.